The present T cell receptor (beta chain) was sequenced within a study of long-term antiretroviral therapy in people with HIV. Study results and caveats: Information on adherence to ART, viral resistance or therapy changes was unavailable.

Survey-level resolution applied to immunoSEQ assay v3.0. Clones were read by immunoSEQ multiplex PCR, and TCRdb kept only the in-frame ones, dropping some. The sample has about 20,000 clones; around nine tenths are singletons. Each participant with HIV received care in the United States. Germline lookup yields CDR1 SGHAT and CDR2 FQNNGV. The trim removed 2 bases at V and 3 bases at J, leaving 9 bases unmatched. This CDR3 has 17 amino acids. A remark on this clone: Its antigen is currently unknown.

This TCR was recovered from a man aged 35 to 55 with HIV. The rearrangement uses TRBV11-2 and TRBJ2-1; 8 bases agree with TRBD1. This specimen was unsorted PBMCs, taken 0.5 years after starting antiretroviral therapy. This CDR3 reads CASSLTAGTGDYNEQFF. The CDR3 DNA reads TGTGCCAGCAGCTTAACCGCCGGGACAGGTGACTACAATGAGCAGTTCTTC.